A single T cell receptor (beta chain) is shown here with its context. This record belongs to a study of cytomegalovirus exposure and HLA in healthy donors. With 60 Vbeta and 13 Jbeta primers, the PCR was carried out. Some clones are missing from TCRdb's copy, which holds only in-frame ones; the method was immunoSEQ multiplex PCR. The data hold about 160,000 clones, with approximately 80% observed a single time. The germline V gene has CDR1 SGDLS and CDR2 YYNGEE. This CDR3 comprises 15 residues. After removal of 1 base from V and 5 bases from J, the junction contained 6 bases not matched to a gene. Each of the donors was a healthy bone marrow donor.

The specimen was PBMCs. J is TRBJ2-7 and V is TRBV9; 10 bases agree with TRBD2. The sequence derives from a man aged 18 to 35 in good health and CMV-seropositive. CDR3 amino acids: CASSVFSGGINEQYF. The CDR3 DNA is TGTGCCAGCAGCGTATTTAGCGGGGGGATCAACGAGCAGTACTTC.